Below, 16 T cell receptor beta chains from the same sample are listed, as sequenced in a study of CD8 T cells in Susac syndrome. Reverse transcription of about 0.45 to 1 ug RNA was performed with random hexamers. From the immunoSEQ multiplex PCR reads, TCRdb called clonotypes with MiXCR, one entry per CDR3 protein. The table records more than 200,000 distinct CDR3 sequences, just over 90% of them present only once. The sequenced sample was CD4+ T cells from PBMCs. The receptors originated from a human donor with multiple sclerosis.

This rearrangement joins TRBV12-3 or TRBV12-4 to TRBJ2-6; D uncertain. The V end was cut by 7 bases, the J end by 0 bases, with 4 bases between. The CDR3 runs 13 residues. The CDR3 reads CASISSGANVLTF. The CDR3 DNA reads TGTGCCAGCATCTCCTCTGGGGCCAACGTCCTGACTTTC.

The rearrangement links TRBV5-1 to TRBJ2-3, with D possibly being TRBD2 (5 bases). Between the trimmed V and J ends, which lost 0 bases and 6 bases, there was a span of 14 bases. This CDR3 has 15 amino acids. Looked up from germline, CDR1 is SGHRS and CDR2 is YFSETQ. The CDR3 protein is CASSLDGKSTDTQYF. CDR3 nucleotide sequence: TGCGCCAGCAGCTTGGACGGGAAATCCACCGATACGCAGTATTTT.

This clonotype was seen once. An end of the junction differs from the germline gene, which may be a read error. The chain combines TRBV6-6 with TRBJ1-6; 7 bases align to TRBD1. Germline CDR1 is MNHNY and CDR2 is SVGAGI (reference sequence). The CDR3 is 16 residues long. The CDR3 here is CASTPVKGAYHSPLHF. The CDR3 coding sequence is TGTGCCAGCACCCCGGTGAAGGGGGCCTATCATTCACCCCTCCACTTT.

The rearrangement joins TRBV9 to TRBJ2-1; 7 nucleotides agree with TRBD2. The CDR3 loop spans 18 amino acids. Germline values: CDR1 SGDLS, CDR2 YYNGEE. V was pared by 0 bases and J by 0 bases, with 9 bases of the junction left unmatched. The DNA for the CDR3 is TGTGCCAGCAGCGTAGACACAGCGGGAAGGAGCTCCTACAATGAGCAGTTCTTC. Protein sequence: CASSVDTAGRSSYNEQFF.

A few counts support this clonotype. J is TRBJ1-2 and V is TRBV3-1, with D tentatively TRBD1 (5 bases). CDR1 is LGHDT and CDR2 is YNNKEL in the germline V gene (reference sequence). Trimming took off 1 base at V and 2 bases at J, with 11 bases between the two ends. This CDR3 comprises 15 residues. Written as DNA, the CDR3 is TGTGCCAGCAGCCAAGCCACCGGGGGAAACTATGGCTACACCTTC. It specifies CASSQATGGNYGYTF.

This chain uses TRBV7-7 with TRBJ1-4; D might be TRBD1 (5 bases). The CDR3 spans 16 residues. Trimming took off 3 bases at V and 1 base at J, with 12 bases between the two ends. Per germline, CDR1 SSHAT and CDR2 FNYEAQ (reference sequence). This CDR3 reads CASSFRVRVTNEKLFF. The CDR3 DNA is TGTGCCAGCAGCTTTAGGGTCAGGGTAACTAATGAAAAACTGTTTTTT.

In DNA form, the CDR3 reads TGCAGCGTCCGGGTGGACAGCCACGAATACACCTTC. Residues: CSVRVDSHEYTF. The V gene is TRBV29-1, the J gene TRBJ1-2; possibly TRBD1 for D (6 bases). The CDR3 extends over 12 amino acids. The ends were cut back, 6 bases at V and 11 bases at J, with 19 bases in the middle. The germline CDR1 and CDR2 sequences are SQVTM and ANQGSEA.

Only a few counts were recorded for this clonotype. The gene calls are TRBV12-3 or TRBV12-4 and TRBJ1-1; 7 nucleotides align to TRBD1. Losses at the gene ends were 1 base for V and 4 bases for J; bases not matched to a gene: 0. The CDR3 extends over 13 amino acids. For the CDR3, the DNA is TGTGCCAGCAGTTTAGACAGGGGCACTGAAGCTTTCTTT. Amino acid sequence: CASSLDRGTEAFF.

The J gene is TRBJ1-1, the V gene TRBV7-9, with a weak D call TRBD1 (5 bases). This CDR3 is built from 16 residues. In germline, CDR1 is SEHNR, CDR2 FQNEAQ (reference sequence). Trimming took off 7 bases at V and 4 bases at J, with 22 bases between the two ends. The CDR3 here is CASTNYEGSGSTEAFF. The DNA of the CDR3 is TGTGCCAGCACCAATTACGAGGGGAGCGGAAGCACTGAAGCTTTCTTT.

The genes are TRBV30 and TRBJ2-3, with TRBD1 identical over 8 bases. The CDR3 loop spans 14 amino acids. Germline assignment: CDR1 GTSNPN and CDR2 SVGIG (reference sequence). Trimming took 3 bases from V and 6 from J; bases not matched to a gene: 8. This chain's CDR3 is CAWSVDRGRDTQYF. The CDR3 nucleotides are TGTGCCTGGAGCGTCGACAGGGGTAGGGATACGCAGTATTTT.

This chain connects TRBV5-1 to TRBJ1-4; no definite D call. This CDR3 is built from 17 residues. V lost 0 bases to trimming and J lost 4 bases, with 16 bases between them. The germline V gene has CDR1 SGHRS and CDR2 YFSETQ. The CDR3 nucleotides read TGCGCCAGCAGCTTGGAAGAGGTCGGCGGAATTAATGAAAAACTGTTTTTT. Translated: CASSLEEVGGINEKLFF.

The rearrangement uses TRBV27 and TRBJ1-1; 7 nucleotides align to TRBD1. CDR3 length: 13 residues. V shed 3 bases, J shed 8 bases, and the junction held 6 bases outside the gene matches. Germline CDR1 reads MNHEY; CDR2 reads SMNVEV (reference sequence). CDR3 residues: CASSLKGGGEAFF. CDR3 in DNA: TGTGCCAGCAGTTTGAAAGGGGGCGGCGAAGCTTTCTTT.

The V call is TRBV19, the J call TRBJ1-1; D gene uncertain. V was trimmed by 10 bases and J by 3 bases, leaving 12 bases between them. Germline-derived CDR1 and CDR2 are LNHDA and SQIVND (reference sequence). The length of the CDR3 is 12 residues. This CDR3 reads CANGSADTEAFF. The CDR3 bases are TGTGCCAACGGCTCAGCGGACACTGAAGCTTTCTTT.

The table lists this clonotype with a count of one. This chain links TRBV12-3 or TRBV12-4 with TRBJ2-1; D gene unclear. V gave up 5 bases and J gave up 0 bases, with 5 bases separating them. CDR3 length: 13 residues. CDR3: CASSLFSYNEQFF. CDR3 bases: TGTGCCAGCAGTCTGTTCTCCTACAATGAGCAGTTCTTC.

The chain employs TRBV12-3 or TRBV12-4 and TRBJ1-5, with unresolved D. The CDR3 extends over 12 amino acids. The V end was cut by 4 bases, the J end by 5 bases, with 6 bases between. Written as DNA, the CDR3 is TGTGCCAGCAGTTATAGGGATCAGCCCCAGCATTTT. This encodes CASSYRDQPQHF.

This clonotype was recorded once. V gene TRBV10-3 combines with J gene TRBJ2-1; 9 bases match TRBD2. This CDR3 is built from 15 residues. Germline V CDR1 and CDR2: ENHRY, SYGVKD. The V gene end was trimmed by 6 bases and the J gene end by 1 base; junction bases not matched to a gene: 4. The CDR3 DNA follows: TGTGCCATCAGACGACTAGCGGAATCCTACAATGAGCAGTTCTTC. This translates into CAIRRLAESYNEQFF.